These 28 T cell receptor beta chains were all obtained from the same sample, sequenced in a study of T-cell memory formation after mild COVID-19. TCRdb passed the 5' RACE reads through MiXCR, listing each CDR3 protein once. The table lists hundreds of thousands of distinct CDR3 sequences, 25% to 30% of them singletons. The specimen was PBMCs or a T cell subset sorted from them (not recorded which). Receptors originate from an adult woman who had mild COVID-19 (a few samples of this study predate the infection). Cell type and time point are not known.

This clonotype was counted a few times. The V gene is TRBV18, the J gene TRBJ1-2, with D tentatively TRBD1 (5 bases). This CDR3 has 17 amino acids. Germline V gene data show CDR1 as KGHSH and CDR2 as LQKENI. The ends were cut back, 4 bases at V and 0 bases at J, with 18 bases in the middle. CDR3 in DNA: TGTGCCAGCTCACTGAGCCGGGGCGAACACTCTAACTATGGCTACACCTTC. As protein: CASSLSRGEHSNYGYTF.

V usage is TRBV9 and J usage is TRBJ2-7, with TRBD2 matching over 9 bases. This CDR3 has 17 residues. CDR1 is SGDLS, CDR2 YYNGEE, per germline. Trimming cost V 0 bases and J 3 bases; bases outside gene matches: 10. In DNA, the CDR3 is TGTGCCAGCAGCGTAGGAGGCGGGGGGGCCCTAGACTACGAGCAGTACTTC. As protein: CASSVGGGGALDYEQYF.

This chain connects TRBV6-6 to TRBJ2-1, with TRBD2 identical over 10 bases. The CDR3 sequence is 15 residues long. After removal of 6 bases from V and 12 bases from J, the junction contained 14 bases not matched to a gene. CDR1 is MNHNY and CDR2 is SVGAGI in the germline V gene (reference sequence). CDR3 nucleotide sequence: TGTGCCAGCAGGATCTCTAGCGGGAGTTTGTTTTTGCAGTTCTTC. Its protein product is CASRISSGSLFLQFF.

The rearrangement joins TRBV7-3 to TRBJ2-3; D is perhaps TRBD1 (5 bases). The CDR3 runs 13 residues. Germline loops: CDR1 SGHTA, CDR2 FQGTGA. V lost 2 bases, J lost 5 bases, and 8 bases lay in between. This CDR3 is CASSLRRGDTQYF. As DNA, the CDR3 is TGTGCCAGCAGCTTACGTAGGGGAGATACGCAGTATTTT.

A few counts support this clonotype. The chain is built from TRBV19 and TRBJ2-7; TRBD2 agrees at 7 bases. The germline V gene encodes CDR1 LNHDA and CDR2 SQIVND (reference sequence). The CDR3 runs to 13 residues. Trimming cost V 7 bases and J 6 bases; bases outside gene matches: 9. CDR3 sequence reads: CASTAGVFGEQYF. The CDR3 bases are TGTGCCAGTACGGCGGGAGTTTTCGGCGAGCAGTACTTC.

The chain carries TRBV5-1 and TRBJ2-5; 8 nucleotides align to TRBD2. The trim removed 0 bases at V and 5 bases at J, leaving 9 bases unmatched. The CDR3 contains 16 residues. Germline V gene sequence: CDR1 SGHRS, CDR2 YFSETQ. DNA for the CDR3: TGCGCCAGCAGCTTGGGGGCTAGCGGGCCCTTGGAGACCCAGTACTTC. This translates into CASSLGASGPLETQYF. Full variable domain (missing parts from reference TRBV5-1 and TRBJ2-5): KAGVTQTPRYLIKTRGQQVTLSCSPISGHRSVSWYQQTPGQGLQFLFEYFSETQRNKGNFPGRFSGRQFSNSRSEMNVSTLELGDSALYLCASSLGASGPLETQYFGPGTRLLVL.

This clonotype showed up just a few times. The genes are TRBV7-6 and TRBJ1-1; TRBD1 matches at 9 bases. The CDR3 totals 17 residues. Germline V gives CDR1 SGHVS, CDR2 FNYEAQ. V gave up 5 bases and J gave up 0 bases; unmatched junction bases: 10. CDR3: CASSPWTGARMNTEAFF. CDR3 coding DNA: TGTGCCAGCAGCCCCTGGACAGGGGCAAGGATGAACACTGAAGCTTTCTTT.

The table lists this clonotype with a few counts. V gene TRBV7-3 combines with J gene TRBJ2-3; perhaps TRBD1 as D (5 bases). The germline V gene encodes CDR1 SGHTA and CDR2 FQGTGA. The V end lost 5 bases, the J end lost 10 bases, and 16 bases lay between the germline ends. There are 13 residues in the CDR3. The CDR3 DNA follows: TGTGCCAGCAGCCCCGACCCAGGGAAGGCGCAGTATTTT. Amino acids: CASSPDPGKAQYF.

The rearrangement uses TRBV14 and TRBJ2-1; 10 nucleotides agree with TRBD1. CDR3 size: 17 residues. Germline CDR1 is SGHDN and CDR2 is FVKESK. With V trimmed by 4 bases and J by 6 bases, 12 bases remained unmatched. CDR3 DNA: TGTGCCAGCAGCCGAATGCCGGGACAGGGGTCCGGCAATGAGCAGTTCTTC. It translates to CASSRMPGQGSGNEQFF.

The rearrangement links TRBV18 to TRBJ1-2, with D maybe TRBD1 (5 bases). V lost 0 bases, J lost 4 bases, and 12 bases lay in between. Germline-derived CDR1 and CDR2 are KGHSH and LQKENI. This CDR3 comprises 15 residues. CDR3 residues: CASSPPTTGAYGYTF. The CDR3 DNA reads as TGTGCCAGCTCACCACCCACAACCGGGGCCTATGGCTACACCTTC.

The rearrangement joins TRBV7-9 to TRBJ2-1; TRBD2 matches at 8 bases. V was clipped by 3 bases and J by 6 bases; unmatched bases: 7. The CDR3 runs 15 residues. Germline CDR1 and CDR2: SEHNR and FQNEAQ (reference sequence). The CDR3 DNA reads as TGTGCCAGCAGCTTCGGGACTAGTATAGCCAATGAGCAGTTCTTC. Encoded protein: CASSFGTSIANEQFF.

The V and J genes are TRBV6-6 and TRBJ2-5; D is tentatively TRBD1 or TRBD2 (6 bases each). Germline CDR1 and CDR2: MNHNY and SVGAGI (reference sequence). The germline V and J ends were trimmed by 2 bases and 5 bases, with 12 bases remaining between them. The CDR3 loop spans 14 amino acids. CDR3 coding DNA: TGTGCCAGCAGTTACGGGGGGCCCAGGGAGACCCAGTACTTC. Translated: CASSYGGPRETQYF.

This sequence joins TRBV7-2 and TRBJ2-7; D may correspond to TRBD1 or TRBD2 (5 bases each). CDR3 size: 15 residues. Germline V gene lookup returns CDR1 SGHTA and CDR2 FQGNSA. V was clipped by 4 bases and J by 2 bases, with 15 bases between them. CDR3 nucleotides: TGTGCCAGCAGCTCGGAACTGGGGGTCGCCTACGAGCAGTACTTC. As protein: CASSSELGVAYEQYF. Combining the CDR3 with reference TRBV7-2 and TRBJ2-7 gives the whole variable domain GAGVSQSPSNKVTEKGKDVELRCDPISGHTALYWYRQSLGQGLEFLIYFQGNSAPDKSGLPSDRFSAERTGGSVSTLTIQRTQQEDSAVYLCASSSELGVAYEQYFGPGTRLTVT.

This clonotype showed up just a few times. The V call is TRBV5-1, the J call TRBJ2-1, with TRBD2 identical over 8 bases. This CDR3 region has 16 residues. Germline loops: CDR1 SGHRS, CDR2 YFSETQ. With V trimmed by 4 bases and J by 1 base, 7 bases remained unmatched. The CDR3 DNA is TGCGCCAGCAGCCCGGGAGGGGCTGGGTCCTACAATGAGCAGTTCTTC. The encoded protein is CASSPGGAGSYNEQFF.

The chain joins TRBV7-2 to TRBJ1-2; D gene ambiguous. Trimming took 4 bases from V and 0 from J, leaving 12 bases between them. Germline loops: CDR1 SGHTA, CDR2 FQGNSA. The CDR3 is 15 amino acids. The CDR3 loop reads CASSSRLRANYGYTF. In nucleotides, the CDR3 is TGTGCCAGCAGCTCCCGGTTAAGGGCTAACTATGGCTACACCTTC.

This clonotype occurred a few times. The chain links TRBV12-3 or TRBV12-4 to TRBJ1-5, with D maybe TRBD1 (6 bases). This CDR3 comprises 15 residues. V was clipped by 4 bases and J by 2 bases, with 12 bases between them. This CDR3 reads CASSYRRGGNQPQHF. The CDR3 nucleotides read TGTGCCAGCAGTTATCGCAGGGGTGGCAATCAGCCCCAGCATTTT.

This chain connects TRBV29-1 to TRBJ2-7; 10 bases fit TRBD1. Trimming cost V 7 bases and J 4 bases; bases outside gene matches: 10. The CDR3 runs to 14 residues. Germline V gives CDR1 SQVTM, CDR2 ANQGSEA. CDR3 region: CSGGWGTGAYEQYF. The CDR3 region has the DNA TGCAGCGGCGGGTGGGGGACAGGGGCTTACGAGCAGTACTTC.

CDR3 sequence reads: CAAFRAGGPYEQYF. In DNA form, the CDR3 reads TGTGCCGCTTTTCGGGCAGGGGGACCGTACGAGCAGTACTTC. This rearrangement joins TRBV27 to TRBJ2-7, with TRBD1 identical over 7 bases. This CDR3 has 14 residues. The germline V gene has CDR1 MNHEY and CDR2 SMNVEV (reference sequence). V lost 11 bases, J lost 4 bases, and 14 bases stayed unmatched.

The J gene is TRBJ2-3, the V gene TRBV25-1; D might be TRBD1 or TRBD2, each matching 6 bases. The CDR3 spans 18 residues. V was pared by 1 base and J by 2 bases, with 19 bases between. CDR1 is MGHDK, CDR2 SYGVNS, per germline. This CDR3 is CASSELGIGGGYTDTQYF. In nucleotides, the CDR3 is TGTGCCAGCAGTGAATTAGGGATAGGGGGAGGATACACAGATACGCAGTATTTT.

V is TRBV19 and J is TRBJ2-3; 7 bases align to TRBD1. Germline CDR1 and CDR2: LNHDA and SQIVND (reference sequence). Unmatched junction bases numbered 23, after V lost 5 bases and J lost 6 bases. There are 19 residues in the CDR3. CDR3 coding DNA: TGTGCCAGTAGTGTGACAGGGTTGGGCGGTCCTACGGCTGTGGATACGCAGTATTTT. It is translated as CASSVTGLGGPTAVDTQYF.

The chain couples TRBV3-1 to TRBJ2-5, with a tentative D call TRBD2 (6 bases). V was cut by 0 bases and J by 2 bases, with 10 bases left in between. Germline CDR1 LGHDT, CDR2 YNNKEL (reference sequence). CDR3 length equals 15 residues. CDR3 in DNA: TGTGCCAGCAGCCAAGATTTCGCGGGGCAAGAGACCCAGTACTTC. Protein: CASSQDFAGQETQYF.

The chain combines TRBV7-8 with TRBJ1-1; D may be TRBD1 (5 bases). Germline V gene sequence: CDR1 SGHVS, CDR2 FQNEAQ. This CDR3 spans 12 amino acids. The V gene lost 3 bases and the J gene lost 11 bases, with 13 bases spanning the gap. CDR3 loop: CASSLGSRDAFF. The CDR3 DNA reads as TGTGCCAGCAGCTTGGGGAGCAGGGATGCTTTCTTT.

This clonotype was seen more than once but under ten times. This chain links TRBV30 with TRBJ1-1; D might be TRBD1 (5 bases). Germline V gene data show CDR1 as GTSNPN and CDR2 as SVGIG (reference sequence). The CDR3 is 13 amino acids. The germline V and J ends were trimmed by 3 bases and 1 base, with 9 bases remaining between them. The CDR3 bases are TGTGCCTGGAGCGGACATCCGAACACTGAAGCTTTCTTT. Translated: CAWSGHPNTEAFF.

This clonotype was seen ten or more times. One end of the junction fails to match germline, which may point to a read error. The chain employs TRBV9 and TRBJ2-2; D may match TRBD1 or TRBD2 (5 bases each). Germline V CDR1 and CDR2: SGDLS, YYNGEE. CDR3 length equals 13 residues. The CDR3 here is CASSVGGTGELFF. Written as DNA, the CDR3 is TGCGCCAGCAGCGTTGGGGGCACCGGGGAGCTGTTTTTT. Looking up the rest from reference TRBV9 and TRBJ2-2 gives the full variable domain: DSGVTQTPKHLITATGQRVTLRCSPRSGDLSVYWYQQSLDQGLQFLIQYYNGEERAKGNILERFSAQQFPDLHSELNLSSLELGDSALYFCASSVGGTGELFFGEGSRLTVL.

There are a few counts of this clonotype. CDR3 sequence (DNA): TGTGCCAGCAGTTACTCCGGACAGGGACCCTCACCCCTCCACTTT. Residues: CASSYSGQGPSPLHF. The chain employs TRBV6-2 or TRBV6-3 and TRBJ1-6; 8 bases match TRBD1. V lost 0 bases and J lost 10; bases outside the gene matches: 5. Germline CDR1 MNHEY, CDR2 SVGEGT. There are 15 residues in the CDR3.

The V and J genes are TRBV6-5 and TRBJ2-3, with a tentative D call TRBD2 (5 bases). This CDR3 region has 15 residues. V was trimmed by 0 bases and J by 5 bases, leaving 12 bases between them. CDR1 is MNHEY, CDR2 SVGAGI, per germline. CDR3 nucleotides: TGTGCCAGCAGTTACTCGGGAGCGCACAAAGATACGCAGTATTTT. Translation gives CASSYSGAHKDTQYF.

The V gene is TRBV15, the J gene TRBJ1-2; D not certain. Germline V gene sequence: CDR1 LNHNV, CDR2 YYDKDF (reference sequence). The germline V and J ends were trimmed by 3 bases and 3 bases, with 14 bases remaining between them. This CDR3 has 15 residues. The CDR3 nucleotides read TGTGCCACCAGCAGGGACCTGAGGACGGACTATGGCTACACCTTC. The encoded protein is CATSRDLRTDYGYTF. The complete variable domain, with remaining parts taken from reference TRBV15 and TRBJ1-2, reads DAMVIQNPRYQVTQFGKPVTLSCSQTLNHNVMYWYQQKSSQAPKLLFHYYDKDFNNEADTPDNFQSRRPNTSFCFLDIRSPGLGDTAMYLCATSRDLRTDYGYTFGSGTRLTVV.

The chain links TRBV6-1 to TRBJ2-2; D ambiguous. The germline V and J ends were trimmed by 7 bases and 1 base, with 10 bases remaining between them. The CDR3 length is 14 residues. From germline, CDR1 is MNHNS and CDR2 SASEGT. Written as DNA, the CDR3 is TGTGCCAGCATGTATGCAAGGAACACCGGGGAGCTGTTTTTT. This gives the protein CASMYARNTGELFF.